The rows below give T cell receptor beta chains drawn from one sample of a study of blood T cell repertoires in COVID-19. Clones were read by immunoSEQ multiplex PCR, and TCRdb kept only the in-frame ones, dropping some. The sample lists about 170,000 clones, approximately 80% occurring once. The source material was peripheral blood. The receptor set was obtained from a woman older than 75 with acute or convalescent COVID-19. Each CDR3 is given without its conserved first and last residue. Clone size, where shown, is once, few, many, or a class for clones that have expanded.

j_call,v_call,clone_size,cdr3_aa
TRBJ1-2,TRBV19,few,ASSMAHSGSEGYT
TRBJ2-3,TRBV7-4,.,ASSLEASTTTDTQY
TRBJ1-5,TRBV28,.,ASSRGGQAYSNQPQH
TRBJ2-1,TRBV3-1/TRBV3-2,.,ASSQVPVEQF
TRBJ2-7,TRBV10-1,once,ASSPGTRERQY
TRBJ1-6,TRBV11-2,.,ASSTTAVSYNSPLH
TRBJ1-1,TRBV6-1,.,ASSEPGGGTEAF
TRBJ2-2,TRBV27,.,ASSLLPGVGTGELF
TRBJ2-7,TRBV29-1,.,SVGGTSGGYEQY
TRBJ2-2,TRBV5-1,few,ASSLGQDTGELF
TRBJ2-7,TRBV5-1,.,ASSLEGAPEQY
TRBJ2-1,TRBV3-1/TRBV3-2,.,ASSLGGSRDEQF
TRBJ1-2,TRBV6-5,.,ASSRQGPNYGYT
TRBJ1-1,TRBV6-5,.,ACKTGLLITEAF
TRBJ2-7,TRBV5-1,.,ASSPGQGSYEQY
TRBJ2-1,TRBV9,.,ASSVQYSGNYNEQF
TRBJ2-7,TRBV18,.,ASSRLAVSYEQY
TRBJ1-2,TRBV12-3/TRBV12-4,.,ASSPDRGGYT